Below, one T cell receptor beta chain is given with its context. Antigen: not known. This may come from a read error, since a much larger clone is one base off. The sample is drawn from a study of breast tumors, draining lymph nodes, adjacent tissues. The study's findings and limits: Compared with lymph nodes, tumors were less diverse; compared with nontumor tissue, more. That most tumor T cells come from lymph nodes remained unproven. Compared with basal-like, luminal-like tumors shared significantly more repertoire with nontumor tissue.

The lymph nodes were axillary draining lymph nodes from breast cancer patients. TCRdb ran MiXCR on the multiplex PCR reads and lists one entry per CDR3 protein. The sample holds approximately 250,000 distinct CDR3 sequences, under 40% seen once. The CDR3 consists of 13 residues. Trimming stripped 0 bases from V and 4 bases from J, with 9 bases between. Germline assignment: CDR1 GTSNPN and CDR2 SVGIG (reference sequence). The receptor was derived from a female donor with breast cancer. Some clones in this sample may be carry-over from other donors' samples. Sequencing input: axillary lymph node tissue. This chain connects TRBV30 to TRBJ1-2; D remains ambiguous. CDR3 DNA sequence: TGTGCCTGGAGTGTTAACCCCGTCTATGGCTACACCTTC. Protein product: CAWSVNPVYGYTF.